This T cell receptor (beta chain) originates from a study of OX40 agonist ivuxolimab in advanced cancers. Libraries were prepared by immunoSEQ multiplex PCR; TCRdb keeps only in-frame clonotypes and omits some of them. The table has about 79,000 clones, less than 95% seen once. Per germline, CDR1 MNHEY and CDR2 SVGAGI. V gave up 7 bases and J gave up 1 base; unmatched junction bases: 7. The CDR3 length is 15 residues. This TCR was sampled from an adult with an advanced solid tumor such as melanoma, head and neck, liver or kidney cancer. Sequenced material: CD4+ or CD8+ T cells sorted from blood, taken in a trial of the OX40 agonist ivuxolimab. The genes are TRBV6-5 and TRBJ2-1; 7 bases line up with TRBD2. DNA for the CDR3: TGTGCCAGCACCGATTTCGGGGGGTCCTACAATGAGCAGTTCTTC. Its protein product is CASTDFGGSYNEQFF.